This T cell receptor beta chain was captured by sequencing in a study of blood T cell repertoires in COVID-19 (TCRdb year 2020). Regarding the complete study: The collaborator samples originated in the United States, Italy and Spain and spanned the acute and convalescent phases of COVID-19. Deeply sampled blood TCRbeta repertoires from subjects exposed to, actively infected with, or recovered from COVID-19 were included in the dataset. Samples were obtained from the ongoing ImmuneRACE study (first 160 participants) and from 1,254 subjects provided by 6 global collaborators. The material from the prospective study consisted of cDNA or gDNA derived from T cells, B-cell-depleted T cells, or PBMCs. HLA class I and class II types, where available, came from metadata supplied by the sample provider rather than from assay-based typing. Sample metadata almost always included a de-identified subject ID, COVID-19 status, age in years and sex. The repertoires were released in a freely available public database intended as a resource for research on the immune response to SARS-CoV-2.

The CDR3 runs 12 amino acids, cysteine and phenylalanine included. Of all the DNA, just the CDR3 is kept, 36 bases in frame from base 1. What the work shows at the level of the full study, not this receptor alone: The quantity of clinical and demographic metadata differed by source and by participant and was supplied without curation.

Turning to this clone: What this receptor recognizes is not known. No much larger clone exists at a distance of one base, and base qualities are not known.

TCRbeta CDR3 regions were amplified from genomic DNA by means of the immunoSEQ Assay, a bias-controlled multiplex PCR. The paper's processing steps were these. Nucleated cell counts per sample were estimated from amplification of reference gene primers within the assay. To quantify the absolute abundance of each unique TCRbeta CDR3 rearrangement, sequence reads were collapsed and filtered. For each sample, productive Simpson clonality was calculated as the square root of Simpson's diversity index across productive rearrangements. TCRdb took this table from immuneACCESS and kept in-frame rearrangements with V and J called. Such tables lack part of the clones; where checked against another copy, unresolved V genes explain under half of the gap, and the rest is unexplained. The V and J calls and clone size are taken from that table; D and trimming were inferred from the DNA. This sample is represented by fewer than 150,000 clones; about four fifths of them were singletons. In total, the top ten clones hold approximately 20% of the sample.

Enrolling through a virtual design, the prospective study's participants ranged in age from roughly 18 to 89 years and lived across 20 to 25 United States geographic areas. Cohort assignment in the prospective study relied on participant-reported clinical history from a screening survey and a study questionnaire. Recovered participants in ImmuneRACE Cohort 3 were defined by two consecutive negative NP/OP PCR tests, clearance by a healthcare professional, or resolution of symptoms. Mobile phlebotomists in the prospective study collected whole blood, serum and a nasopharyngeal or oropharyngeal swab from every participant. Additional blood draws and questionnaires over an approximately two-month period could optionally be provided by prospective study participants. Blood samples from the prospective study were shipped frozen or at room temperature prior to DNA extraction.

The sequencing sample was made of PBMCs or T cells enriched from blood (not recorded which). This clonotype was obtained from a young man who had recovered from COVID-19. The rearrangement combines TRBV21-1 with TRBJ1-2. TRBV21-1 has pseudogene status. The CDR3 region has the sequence CASSERDYGYTF. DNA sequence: TGTGCCAGCAGCGAAAGAGACTATGGCTACACCTTC.